Reported below is one T cell receptor beta chain. TRB rearrangements were amplified by touch-down multiplex PCR with mixed TRB-A/B primers. TCRdb re-called the multiplex PCR reads; every CDR3 protein appears as one record, without DNA. Across about 5,100 distinct CDR3 sequences, the top ten clones capture approximately 35% of the sample. Each sample's input was 250 ng genomic DNA, some 38,000 genome equivalents. Germline CDR1 is KGHSH and CDR2 is LQKENI. This CDR3 contains 14 residues. This record comes from a study of T cell clusters in autoimmune cytopenias. This sample also appeared in a second study, on T cell repertoires in aging, cancer and after chemotherapy.

The chain is built from TRBV18 and TRBJ1-1; as DNA is missing, the TRBD1 call by TCRdb cannot be tested. Sequenced input: peripheral blood. This clonotype was obtained from a human donor in good health. The CDR3 sequence is CASSTLGQNTEAFF.